These 22 T cell receptor beta chains originate from one sample sequenced in a study of read filtering for tumor transcriptome and immune sequencing. From 300 to 450 ng of RNA, a library with molecular barcoded alpha/delta and beta/gamma adaptors was made. TCRdb re-called the reads with MiXCR, one entry per CDR3 protein. This table holds about 86,000 distinct CDR3 sequences, about 12% found once. Sequenced material: a population of CD138-negative cells sorted from bone marrow. These receptors were obtained from a donor over 35 with multiple myeloma.

This clonotype was recorded at least ten times. The V call is TRBV7-9, the J call TRBJ2-7; weak D call: TRBD2 (6 bases). Germline V gene sequence: CDR1 SEHNR, CDR2 FQNEAQ (reference sequence). CDR3 size: 14 residues. V shed 5 bases and J shed 2 bases, with 13 bases lying between them. The CDR3 DNA reads TGTGCCAGCAGCAACCCGGGACTCACCTACGAGCAGTACTTC. It codes for CASSNPGLTYEQYF.

This clonotype came up many times. The rearrangement joins TRBV7-2 to TRBJ1-2, with no clear D. Germline V CDR1 and CDR2: SGHTA, FQGNSA. This CDR3 is 11 amino acids long. The V gene lost 7 bases and the J gene lost 7 bases, with 10 bases spanning the gap. This CDR3 is CASIRPLGYTF. Here the CDR3 DNA reads TGTGCCAGCATCCGGCCACTTGGCTACACCTTC.

This clonotype was detected many times. The chain uses TRBV5-1 and TRBJ2-7, with 10 positions matching TRBD1. V was pared by 0 bases and J by 4 bases, with 7 bases of the junction left unmatched. Germline V gives CDR1 SGHRS, CDR2 YFSETQ. This CDR3 has 16 amino acids. CDR3 sequence: CASSLGVPGQGYEQYF. DNA of the CDR3: TGCGCCAGCAGCTTGGGGGTTCCGGGACAGGGGTACGAGCAGTACTTC.

This clonotype was seen many times. The chain couples TRBV20-1 to TRBJ2-5, with 9 positions matching TRBD2. CDR1 and CDR2 from the germline V gene are DFQATT and SNEGSKA (reference sequence). J gave up 4 bases and V 3 bases, and 0 bases lay outside the gene matches. The CDR3 totals 12 residues. The CDR3, as DNA: TGCAGTGCTAGTAGCGGGGGAGAGACCCAGTACTTC. This encodes CSASSGGETQYF.

This clonotype was observed many times. Here the CDR3 DNA reads TGTGCCACCAGTGATTTCTCCGGGACAGGGTCTAATGAGCAGTTCTTC. This codes for CATSDFSGTGSNEQFF. The J gene is TRBJ2-1, the V gene TRBV24-1; the match to TRBD1 covers 9 bases. Looked up from germline, CDR1 is KGHDR and CDR2 is SFDVKD. V gave up 1 base and J gave up 7 bases; unmatched junction bases: 7. The CDR3 is 16 residues long.

Points on this clonotype: Possible read error: a much larger clone is one base away. The V call is TRBV5-1, the J call TRBJ1-1, with D maybe TRBD1 (6 bases). CDR1 is SGHRS, CDR2 YFSETQ, per germline. The V end was cut by 3 bases, the J end by 1 base, with 10 bases between. This CDR3 spans 14 amino acids. CDR3 nucleotides: TGCGCCAGCAGCTCGGACAGTGAGAACACTGAAGCTTTCTTT. This gives the protein CASSSDSENTEAFF.

The table lists this clonotype with many counts. The rearrangement links TRBV11-2 to TRBJ2-1; D is perhaps TRBD2 (6 bases). CDR1 and CDR2 from the germline V gene are SGHAT and FQNNGV. Between the trimmed V and J ends, which lost 6 bases and 9 bases, there was a span of 21 bases. The CDR3 has 15 amino acids. The CDR3 spells CASRLASAGSSEQFF. CDR3 in DNA: TGTGCCAGCAGACTAGCTTCGGCGGGTTCTAGTGAGCAGTTCTTC.

This clonotype was counted many times. This rearrangement joins TRBV20-1 to TRBJ2-2, with a weak D call TRBD1 (5 bases). The V and J ends lost 5 bases and 0 bases respectively, with 10 bases between them. The CDR3 has 14 amino acids. Germline CDR1 and CDR2: DFQATT and SNEGSKA (reference sequence). The chain's CDR3 is CSALTAANTGELFF. In DNA, the CDR3 is TGCAGTGCTTTGACAGCCGCGAACACCGGGGAGCTGTTTTTT.

Comments on this clonotype: A far larger clone lies a single base away; this is likely a read error. The chain employs TRBV4-3 and TRBJ2-7; 10 nucleotides align to TRBD1. The germline gives CDR1 LGHNA, CDR2 YSLEER. The CDR3 consists of 15 residues. Trimming removed 5 bases from V and 7 bases from J; junction bases left unmatched: 11. The CDR3, as DNA: TGCGCCAGCAGCGACCCGGGACAGGGGACGAGGGAGCAGTACTTC. Translating it yields CASSDPGQGTREQYF.

This clonotype was picked up many times. The rearrangement links TRBV19 to TRBJ2-1; maybe TRBD2 (5 bases). CDR1 and CDR2 (germline): LNHDA, SQIVND (reference sequence). The germline V and J ends were trimmed by 6 bases and 6 bases, with 21 bases remaining between them. The CDR3 runs to 16 residues. CDR3 DNA: TGTGCCAGTAGGAGCCCCTGGACTGAGGGTAGCAATGAGCAGTTCTTC. It is translated as CASRSPWTEGSNEQFF.

The sample holds many counts of this clonotype. The chain joins TRBV11-3 to TRBJ2-1; 9 bases agree with TRBD2. Unmatched junction bases numbered 1, after V lost 3 bases and J lost 4 bases. Germline loops: CDR1 SGHNT, CDR2 YENEEA. This CDR3 contains 14 residues. In DNA, the CDR3 is TGTGCCAGCAGCTTTACTAGCGGGTACAATGAGCAGTTCTTC. Its protein product is CASSFTSGYNEQFF.

To note about this clonotype: A junction boundary mismatches the germline segment, possibly from a read error. The chain links TRBV6-5 to TRBJ2-7; TRBD2 is a possible D gene (5 bases). Germline assignment: CDR1 MNHEY and CDR2 SVGAGI. CDR3 length: 14 amino acids. CDR3 bases: TGTGCCAGCATCGCCCCGGGGTCCTCCTACGGGCAGTACTTC. Translation gives CASIAPGSSYGQYF.

This clonotype came up a few times. This sequence joins TRBV7-2 and TRBJ2-7; D is unclear. The CDR3 covers 13 residues. The V end was cut by 2 bases, the J end by 4 bases, with 9 bases between. CDR1 SGHTA and CDR2 FQGNSA come from the germline V gene. CDR3 DNA sequence: TGTGCCAGCAGCTTAAGTTGGCAGTACGAGCAGTACTTC. It specifies CASSLSWQYEQYF.

This clonotype was detected ten times or more. This chain connects TRBV5-1 to TRBJ2-1; 14 bases map to TRBD2. Germline V gene lookup returns CDR1 SGHRS and CDR2 YFSETQ. V lost 4 bases, J lost 3 bases, and 3 bases stayed unmatched. The CDR3 length is 16 residues. The CDR3 sequence: CASSETSGRGYNEQFF. CDR3 DNA sequence: TGCGCCAGCAGCGAGACTAGCGGGAGGGGCTACAATGAGCAGTTCTTC.

Ten or more counts support this clonotype. CDR3 amino acids: CAIRGTGGLMTEAFF. CDR3 bases: TGTGCCATCAGAGGGACAGGGGGCTTGATGACTGAAGCTTTCTTT. The rearrangement links TRBV10-3 to TRBJ1-1; 12 bases are shared with TRBD1. The CDR3 totals 15 residues. V was pared by 6 bases and J by 5 bases, with 7 bases of the junction left unmatched. Germline V CDR1 and CDR2: ENHRY, SYGVKD.

This clonotype has at least ten counts. The gene calls are TRBV19 and TRBJ2-7, with 7 bases lining up with TRBD2. The CDR3 is 14 residues long. The V segment lost 6 bases and the J segment 1 base; nucleotides outside the gene matches: 6. Germline assignment: CDR1 LNHDA and CDR2 SQIVND (reference sequence). CDR3 residues: CASSQGLRSYEQYF. The CDR3 bases are TGTGCCAGTAGCCAGGGACTACGATCCTACGAGCAGTACTTC.

This clonotype occurred many times. The chain is built from TRBV7-6 and TRBJ2-7; 14 nucleotides agree with TRBD2. Germline-derived CDR1 and CDR2 are SGHVS and FNYEAQ. The J segment lost 3 bases and the V segment lost 3 bases, leaving 1 base of the junction unmatched. The CDR3 is 15 amino acids. The CDR3: CASSFGTSGGYEQYF. The CDR3 DNA follows: TGTGCCAGCAGCTTCGGGACTAGCGGGGGCTACGAGCAGTACTTC. Together with reference TRBV7-6 and TRBJ2-7, the CDR3 gives the full variable domain: GAGVSQSPRYKVTKRGQDVALRCDPISGHVSLYWYRQALGQGPEFLTYFNYEAQQDKSGLPNDRFSAERPEGSISTLTIQRTEQRDSAMYRCASSFGTSGGYEQYFGPGTRLTVT.

This clonotype was observed many times. The chain uses TRBV6-1 and TRBJ1-2; 9 nucleotides match TRBD1. Germline V CDR1 and CDR2: MNHNS, SASEGT. The CDR3 contains 17 residues. Trimming cost V 5 bases and J 4 bases; bases outside gene matches: 14. As DNA, the CDR3 is TGTGCCAGCAGTTCGGGACAGGGAGATCGTCGCCTCTATGGCTACACCTTC. Translation: CASSSGQGDRRLYGYTF.

V gene TRBV6-6 combines with J gene TRBJ1-1; D is unclear. The V gene's germline CDR1 is MNHNY and CDR2 SVGAGI (reference sequence). The V gene lost 3 bases and the J gene lost 10 bases, with 9 bases spanning the gap. The CDR3 has 11 residues. For the CDR3, the DNA is TGTGCCAGCAGTTATGGCCTGGCAGCTTTCTTT. Translation: CASSYGLAAFF.

This clonotype was seen repeatedly, ten times or more. This rearrangement joins TRBV28 to TRBJ2-7, with TRBD1 identical over 8 bases. Germline CDR1 and CDR2: MDHEN and SYDVKM. The CDR3 is 13 residues long. Unmatched junction bases numbered 4, after V lost 2 bases and J lost 7 bases. The CDR3 DNA reads as TGTGCCAGCAGTTTACCGGACAGGGTTGAGCAGTACTTC. Encoded protein: CASSLPDRVEQYF.

This clonotype was recorded a few times. The chain couples TRBV2 to TRBJ2-7; 10 bases agree with TRBD1. J lost 6 bases, V lost 8 bases, and 10 bases had no gene match. The CDR3 has 14 residues. The germline CDR1 and CDR2 sequences are SNHLY and FYNNEI. CDR3 residues: CASGKTGGQLEQYF. Here the CDR3 DNA reads TGTGCCAGCGGAAAGACAGGGGGCCAACTCGAGCAGTACTTC.

This clonotype has a count of ten or more. The rearrangement uses TRBV18 and TRBJ2-1; D might be TRBD2 (6 bases). CDR1 is KGHSH, CDR2 LQKENI, per germline. The CDR3 has 14 amino acids. V was clipped by 3 bases and J by 9 bases, with 15 bases between them. The CDR3 DNA reads TGTGCCAGCTCACCGGGAGGTGGGGCAGGTGAGCAGTTCTTC. Its translation: CASSPGGGAGEQFF.